The 16 T cell receptor beta chains listed next were all sequenced from one sample in a study of blood T cell repertoires in COVID-19. Only in-frame clones appear in the TCRdb table, and some are missing; sequencing was by immunoSEQ multiplex PCR. This sample has some 150,000 clones, with approximately 90% found just once. Input material: peripheral blood. The receptor source for this set is a woman aged 55-70 years with active COVID-19.

As concerns this clone: The sample carries other DNA sequences with the same CDR3. The V call is TRBV7-2, the J call TRBJ1-5; D possibly corresponds to TRBD1 (5 bases). This CDR3 contains 15 residues. The V gene lost 5 bases and the J gene lost 0 bases, with 11 bases spanning the gap. CDR1 and CDR2 from the germline V gene are SGHTA and FQGNSA. CDR3 nucleotide sequence: TGTGCCAGCAGCGTTCAGGGTACTAGCAATCAGCCCCAGCATTTT. The encoded protein is CASSVQGTSNQPQHF.

This chain uses TRBV10-2 with TRBJ2-7; 12 bases match TRBD2. Trimming removed 7 bases from V and 6 bases from J; junction bases left unmatched: 7. The CDR3 length is 14 residues. From germline, CDR1 is WSHSY and CDR2 SAAADI. The CDR3 DNA follows: TGCGCCAGCACCCCGACTAGCGGGAGTCCCGAGCAGTACTTC. This codes for CASTPTSGSPEQYF.

The chain joins TRBV3-1 (or the pseudogene TRBV3-2) to TRBJ1-4, with D possibly TRBD1 on 6 matching bases. The CDR3 has 15 amino acids. Germline V gene lookup returns CDR1 LGHDT and CDR2 YNNKEL (reference sequence). Between the trimmed V and J ends, which lost 4 bases and 8 bases, there was a span of 17 bases. CDR3 region: CASSRQVGPGEKLFF. The CDR3, as DNA: TGTGCCAGCAGCCGACAGGTGGGTCCGGGAGAAAAACTGTTTTTT.

The chain combines TRBV11-3 with TRBJ2-2, with 10 bases fitting TRBD2. Germline values: CDR1 SGHNT, CDR2 YENEEA. The CDR3 runs to 16 residues. Losses at the gene ends were 5 bases for V and 6 bases for J; bases not matched to a gene: 9. CDR3 bases: TGTGCCAGCAGCCTACGGGTTGGACTAGCGGCCGGGGAGCTGTTTTTT. This translates into CASSLRVGLAAGELFF.

The chain uses TRBV4-3 and TRBJ1-6; D is perhaps TRBD1 (6 bases). CDR1 and CDR2 (germline): LGHNA, YSLEER. CDR3 length: 15 residues. V dropped 4 bases and J dropped 6 bases, with 13 bases sitting between them. The CDR3 protein is CASSRGRGSNSPLHF. The CDR3 DNA follows: TGCGCCAGCAGCCGGGGGAGGGGGAGTAATTCACCCCTCCACTTT.

J is TRBJ2-1 and V is TRBV10-3, with 10 bases matching TRBD1. J was trimmed by 7 bases and V by 5 bases; bases with no gene match: 2. Germline V CDR1 and CDR2: ENHRY, SYGVKD. The CDR3 has 13 amino acids. CDR3 sequence reads: CAISMDRGNEQFF. In DNA, the CDR3 is TGTGCCATCAGTATGGACAGGGGGAATGAGCAGTTCTTC.

The chain has TRBV10-3 and TRBJ1-6; 8 bases line up with TRBD1. The CDR3 loop spans 14 amino acids. Losses at the gene ends were 6 bases for V and 10 bases for J; bases not matched to a gene: 8. Per germline, CDR1 ENHRY and CDR2 SYGVKD. The CDR3 spells CAIRDRVVTSPLHF. The CDR3 nucleotides read TGTGCCATCAGGGACAGGGTGGTCACGTCACCCCTCCACTTT.

This chain joins TRBV12-3 or TRBV12-4 and TRBJ2-7; tentatively, D is TRBD1 (6 bases). V lost 4 bases to trimming and J lost 4 bases, with 11 bases between them. This CDR3 is 13 amino acids long. CDR3 bases: TGTGCCAGCAGTTCACAACAGGGTTACGAGCAGTACTTC. It is translated as CASSSQQGYEQYF.

The chain links TRBV19 to TRBJ2-1; tentative D call: TRBD2 (6 bases). Per germline, CDR1 LNHDA and CDR2 SQIVND (reference sequence). V was shortened by 6 bases and J by 1 base, with 16 bases between the two germline ends. The CDR3 covers 16 residues. The CDR3 sequence: CASSMGGGGSYNEQFF. The CDR3 coding sequence is TGTGCCAGTAGCATGGGAGGAGGAGGGTCCTACAATGAGCAGTTCTTC.

The CDR3: CASSLGVGQGSTEAFF. The DNA for the CDR3 is TGTGCCAGCAGCTTGGGAGTAGGACAGGGGAGCACTGAAGCTTTCTTT. The rearrangement uses TRBV5-5 and TRBJ1-1; 9 bases are a match to TRBD1. This CDR3 spans 16 amino acids. Germline CDR1 is SGHKS and CDR2 is YYEKEE (reference sequence). V dropped 0 bases and J dropped 4; count of bases not matched to a gene: 7.

This clone was found once. The chain carries TRBV23-1 and TRBJ1-1, with a tentative D call TRBD1 (6 bases). TRBV23-1 is placed among ORFs of uncertain function. V lost 1 base and J lost 6, with 21 bases in between. CDR3 length equals 17 residues. Written as DNA, the CDR3 is TGCGCCAGCAGTCAATGTCAAGGGACACGAGCAGGCCCTGAAGCTTTCTTT. This gives the protein CASSQCQGTRAGPEAFF.

The chain employs TRBV7-2 and TRBJ1-2; 8 bases match TRBD1. Per the germline V gene, CDR1 is SGHTA and CDR2 is FQGNSA. The CDR3 sequence is 15 residues long. After removal of 1 base from V and 6 bases from J, the junction contained 7 bases not matched to a gene. This chain's CDR3 is CASSLVRAGGNGYTF. The CDR3 DNA is TGTGCCAGCAGCTTAGTACGGGCAGGGGGCAATGGCTACACCTTC.

The rearrangement links TRBV5-5 to TRBJ1-4; 8 positions agree with TRBD1. Per germline, CDR1 SGHKS and CDR2 YYEKEE (reference sequence). CDR3 size: 14 residues. The junction had 1 base not matched to a gene; V was cut back by 0 bases and J by 6 bases. The CDR3 sequence is CASSLGTGHEKLFF. CDR3 nucleotides: TGTGCCAGCAGCTTGGGGACAGGGCATGAAAAACTGTTTTTT.

The chain employs TRBV15 and TRBJ2-5; D gene uncertain. V lost 2 bases and J 5 bases, leaving 9 bases between the germline ends. This CDR3 has 13 residues. The germline CDR1 and CDR2 sequences are LNHNV and YYDKDF (reference sequence). The CDR3 sequence is CATSRSGRETQYF. DNA for the CDR3: TGTGCCACCAGCAGATCCGGTCGGGAGACCCAGTACTTC. Full variable domain (missing parts from reference TRBV15 and TRBJ2-5): DAMVIQNPRYQVTQFGKPVTLSCSQTLNHNVMYWYQQKSSQAPKLLFHYYDKDFNNEADTPDNFQSRRPNTSFCFLDIRSPGLGDTAMYLCATSRSGRETQYFGPGTRLLVL.

This chain uses TRBV3-1 (or the pseudogene TRBV3-2) with TRBJ2-3; TRBD2 aligns across 11 bases. J was trimmed by 2 bases and V by 3 bases; bases with no gene match: 4. The CDR3 contains 16 residues. Germline V gene data show CDR1 as LGHDT and CDR2 as YNNKEL (reference sequence). CDR3 sequence reads: CASSQRGLADTDTQYF. In nucleotides, the CDR3 is TGTGCCAGCAGCCAGAGGGGACTAGCGGACACAGATACGCAGTATTTT.

V and J are TRBV6-2 or TRBV6-3 and TRBJ2-3, with a tentative D call TRBD2 (5 bases). This CDR3 is built from 15 residues. The germline CDR1 and CDR2 sequences are MNHEY and SVGEGT. The V end lost 2 bases, the J end lost 6 bases, and 15 bases lay between the germline ends. In DNA, the CDR3 is TGTGCCAGCAGTTACCACCGGGTACGGGGTGATACGCAGTATTTT. Amino acid sequence: CASSYHRVRGDTQYF.